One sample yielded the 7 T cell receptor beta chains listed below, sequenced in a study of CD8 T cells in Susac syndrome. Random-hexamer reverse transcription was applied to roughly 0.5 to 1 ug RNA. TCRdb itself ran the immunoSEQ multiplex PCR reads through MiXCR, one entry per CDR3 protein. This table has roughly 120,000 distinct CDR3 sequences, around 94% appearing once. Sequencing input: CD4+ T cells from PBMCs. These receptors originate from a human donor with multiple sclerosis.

The CDR3 DNA is TGTGCCAGCAGATACGGACAGGGAATGCATCAGCCCCAGCATTTT. It translates to CASRYGQGMHQPQHF. The rearrangement links TRBV12-3 or TRBV12-4 to TRBJ1-5; 8 nucleotides align to TRBD1. The V segment lost 6 bases and the J segment 5 bases; nucleotides outside the gene matches: 9. The CDR3 has 15 amino acids.

As DNA, the CDR3 is TGTGCCAGCAGCCTGGGGACGGGGGCCAATCAGCCCCAGCATTTT. It encodes CASSLGTGANQPQHF. The J gene is TRBJ1-5, the V gene TRBV7-2; D possibly corresponds to TRBD1 (6 bases). The CDR3 totals 15 residues. The V end was cut by 5 bases, the J end by 3 bases, with 14 bases between. Germline lookup yields CDR1 SGHTA and CDR2 FQGNSA. Drawing the rest from reference TRBV7-2 and TRBJ1-5, the complete variable domain is GAGVSQSPSNKVTEKGKDVELRCDPISGHTALYWYRQSLGQGLEFLIYFQGNSAPDKSGLPSDRFSAERTGGSVSTLTIQRTQQEDSAVYLCASSLGTGANQPQHFGDGTRLSIL.

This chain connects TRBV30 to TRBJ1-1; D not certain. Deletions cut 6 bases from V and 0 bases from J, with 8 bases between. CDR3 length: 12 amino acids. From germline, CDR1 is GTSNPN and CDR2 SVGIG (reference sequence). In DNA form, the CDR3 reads TGTGCCTGTGAACGGGTGAACACTGAAGCTTTCTTT. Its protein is CACERVNTEAFF.

This CDR3 is CASSSGLRGTEAFF. Here the CDR3 DNA reads TGCGCCAGCAGCAGTGGCCTCCGGGGCACTGAAGCTTTCTTT. V usage is TRBV5-1 and J usage is TRBJ1-1, with unresolved D. The CDR3 totals 14 residues. In germline, CDR1 is SGHRS, CDR2 YFSETQ. Trimming pared 4 bases from V and 4 bases from J, leaving 14 bases between.

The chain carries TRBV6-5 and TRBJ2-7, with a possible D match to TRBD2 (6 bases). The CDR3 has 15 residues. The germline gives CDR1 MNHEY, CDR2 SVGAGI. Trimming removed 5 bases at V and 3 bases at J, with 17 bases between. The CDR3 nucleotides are TGTGCCAGCAGTCGGGGCGGGACGCTTCACTACGAGCAGTACTTC. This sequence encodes CASSRGGTLHYEQYF.

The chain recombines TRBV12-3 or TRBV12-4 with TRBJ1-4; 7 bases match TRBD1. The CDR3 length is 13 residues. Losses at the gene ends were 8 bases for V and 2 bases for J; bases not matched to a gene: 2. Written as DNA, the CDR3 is TGTGCCAGCTCGGGACAGACTAATGAAAAACTGTTTTTT. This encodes CASSGQTNEKLFF.

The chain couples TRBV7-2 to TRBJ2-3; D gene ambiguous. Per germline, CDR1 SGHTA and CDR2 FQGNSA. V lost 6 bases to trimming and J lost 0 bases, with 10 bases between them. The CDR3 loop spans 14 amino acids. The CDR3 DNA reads TGTGCCAGCAGTCCCGGGTCTAGCACAGATACGCAGTATTTT. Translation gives CASSPGSSTDTQYF.